A single sample is the source of the 15 T cell receptor beta chains below, sequenced in a study of cytomegalovirus exposure and HLA in healthy donors. The repertoire was sequenced with immunoSEQ multiplex PCR; TCRdb's copy has only in-frame clones and lacks some. The data contain tens of thousands of clones, 90% to 95% of them seen just once; the ten biggest clones take up 0.69%. Source material: PBMCs. These receptors all come from a woman aged 18-30 years in good health and CMV-seronegative.

The V gene is TRBV5-6, the J gene TRBJ2-5; 8 nucleotides agree with TRBD1. The CDR3 is 15 residues long. CDR1 and CDR2 (germline): SGHDT, YYEEEE. The V and J ends lost 3 bases and 1 base, in that order; junction bases with no gene match: 5. CDR3 DNA sequence: TGTGCCAGCAGCTCCCGGGGACAGGTCCAAGAGACCCAGTACTTC. It translates to CASSSRGQVQETQYF.

The CDR3 bases are TGCGCCAGCAGCCTACAACAGGTCGGAAACACCATATATTTT. As protein: CASSLQQVGNTIYF. This chain joins TRBV4-1 and TRBJ1-3; possible D gene TRBD1, 5 bases. Per germline, CDR1 MGHRA and CDR2 YSYEKL. V lost 4 bases and J 4 bases, leaving 11 bases between the germline ends. CDR3 length: 14 residues.

V usage is TRBV10-3 and J usage is TRBJ2-3, with 13 bases lining up with TRBD2. Germline CDR1 and CDR2: ENHRY and SYGVKD. J was trimmed by 2 bases and V by 7 bases; bases with no gene match: 6. This CDR3 is built from 16 residues. CDR3 region: CAIKAGTSGTTDTQYF. CDR3 DNA: TGTGCCATCAAGGCCGGGACTAGCGGGACCACAGATACGCAGTATTTT.

The chain couples TRBV28 to TRBJ1-2; possible D gene TRBD1, 6 bases. V lost 9 bases and J lost 1, with 18 bases in between. Germline values: CDR1 MDHEN, CDR2 SYDVKM. This CDR3 has 15 amino acids. The CDR3 DNA sequence: TGTGCCAGTCTATGGGGGGGGCACGGTAACTATGGCTACACCTTC. Translated: CASLWGGHGNYGYTF.

The rearrangement joins TRBV10-3 to TRBJ1-5; possible D gene TRBD1, 5 bases. Germline V gene data show CDR1 as ENHRY and CDR2 as SYGVKD. Trimming stripped 11 bases from V and 0 bases from J, with 14 bases between. This CDR3 is 14 amino acids long. CDR3 coding DNA: TGTGCCTTCCACAGGAACCATAGCAATCAGCCCCAGCATTTT. It is translated as CAFHRNHSNQPQHF.

The V call is TRBV28, the J call TRBJ2-1; TRBD2 matches 13 bases. The germline V gene encodes CDR1 MDHEN and CDR2 SYDVKM. The CDR3 covers 17 residues. J was trimmed by 7 bases and V by 2 bases; bases with no gene match: 8. CDR3 protein: CASSLIRTSGSRNEQFF. As DNA, the CDR3 is TGTGCCAGCAGTTTAATACGGACTAGCGGGAGTAGGAATGAGCAGTTCTTC.

A single count supports this clone. The chain joins TRBV6-1 to TRBJ2-7; the match to TRBD1 covers 7 bases. V shed 0 bases and J 2 bases; nucleotides not matched to a gene: 4. Germline CDR1 is MNHNS and CDR2 is SASEGT. This CDR3 spans 15 amino acids. In DNA form, the CDR3 reads TGTGCCAGCAGTGAAGCTATCGGGACAGCCTACGAGCAGTACTTC. This translates into CASSEAIGTAYEQYF.

This chain links TRBV19 with TRBJ1-2; the D is unclear. This CDR3 region has 11 residues. Deletions cut 2 bases from V and 8 bases from J, with 6 bases between. Germline V gene lookup returns CDR1 LNHDA and CDR2 SQIVND (reference sequence). The CDR3 is CASSIWSGYTF. In DNA form, the CDR3 reads TGTGCCAGTAGTATATGGAGCGGCTACACCTTC.

The J gene is TRBJ2-6, the V gene TRBV15; TRBD2 might be the D (6 bases). The CDR3 consists of 17 residues. V gave up 1 base and J gave up 0 bases, with 10 bases separating them. The germline CDR1 and CDR2 sequences are LNHNV and YYDKDF (reference sequence). The CDR3 reads CATSRGDSFSGANVLTF. For the CDR3, the DNA is TGTGCCACCAGCAGAGGGGACTCCTTCTCTGGGGCCAACGTCCTGACTTTC.

The chain links TRBV15 to TRBJ1-5, with 8 bases lining up with TRBD1. V gave up 3 bases and J gave up 5 bases; unmatched junction bases: 12. Germline CDR1 is LNHNV and CDR2 is YYDKDF (reference sequence). The CDR3 extends over 17 amino acids. CDR3 protein: CATSSGRYGTGHQPQHF. The CDR3 bases are TGTGCCACCAGCAGCGGCCGGTACGGGACAGGTCATCAGCCCCAGCATTTT.

J is TRBJ2-1 and V is TRBV4-3; the D is unclear. CDR3 length: 16 residues. Trimming took 0 bases from V and 8 from J, leaving 17 bases between them. CDR1 and CDR2 (germline): LGHNA, YSLEER. The CDR3 sequence: CASSQEAAEEFDEQFF. DNA for the CDR3: TGCGCCAGCAGCCAAGAGGCGGCAGAGGAATTCGATGAGCAGTTCTTC.

The rearrangement links TRBV5-6 to TRBJ1-5; TRBD1 might be the D (5 bases). The CDR3 length is 13 residues. The germline gives CDR1 SGHDT, CDR2 YYEEEE. V shed 4 bases and J shed 9 bases, with 14 bases lying between them. CDR3 residues: CASSLSGGGPQHF. The CDR3 nucleotides read TGTGCCAGCAGCCTGAGTGGGGGAGGGCCCCAGCATTTT.

The V call is TRBV4-1, the J call TRBJ1-1, with D tentatively TRBD1 (5 bases). The V gene lost 4 bases and the J gene lost 10 bases, with 13 bases spanning the gap. Per the germline V gene, CDR1 is MGHRA and CDR2 is YSYEKL. This CDR3 region has 12 residues. The CDR3 sequence is CASSPPQGRAFF. The CDR3 bases are TGCGCCAGCAGCCCCCCCCAGGGCCGAGCTTTCTTT.

This clone was counted once. The chain uses TRBV28 and TRBJ1-2, with 7 nucleotides matching TRBD1. The CDR3 has 14 amino acids. V shed 5 bases, J shed 8 bases, and the junction held 11 bases outside the gene matches. Germline V CDR1 and CDR2: MDHEN, SYDVKM. CDR3 region: CASSPPEGASGYTF. The CDR3 nucleotides read TGTGCCAGCAGTCCCCCGGAGGGGGCCAGCGGCTACACCTTC.

This chain uses TRBV7-6 with TRBJ1-2; 9 bases align to TRBD1. Trimming at V came to 5 bases and at J to 7 bases, leaving 11 bases not matched to a gene. The CDR3 sequence is 15 residues long. CDR1 is SGHVS, CDR2 FNYEAQ, per germline. CDR3 sequence reads: CASSRTSGQGGGYTF. The DNA of the CDR3 is TGTGCCAGCAGCCGAACCTCGGGACAGGGAGGTGGCTACACCTTC.